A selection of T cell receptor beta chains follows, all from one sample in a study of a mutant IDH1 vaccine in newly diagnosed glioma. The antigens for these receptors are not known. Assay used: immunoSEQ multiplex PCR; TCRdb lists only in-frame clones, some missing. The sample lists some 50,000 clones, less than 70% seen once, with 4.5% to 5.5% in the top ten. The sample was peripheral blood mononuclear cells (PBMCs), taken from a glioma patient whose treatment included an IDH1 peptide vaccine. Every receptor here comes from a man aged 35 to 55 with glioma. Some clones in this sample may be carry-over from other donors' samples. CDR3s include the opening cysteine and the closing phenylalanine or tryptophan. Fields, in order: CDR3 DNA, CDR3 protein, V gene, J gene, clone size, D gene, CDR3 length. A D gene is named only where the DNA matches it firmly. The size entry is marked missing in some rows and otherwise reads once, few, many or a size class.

CDR3nt: TGTGCCAGCAGCCCAGGGGGCCTTCAGCCCCAGCATTTT
CDR3aa: CASSPGGLQPQHF
v_gene: TRBV14
j_gene: TRBJ1-5
abundance: .
d_gene: TRBD1
len: 13

CDR3nt: TGTGCCAGCAGTTCCTCAGCAAATTCACCCCTCCACTTT
CDR3aa: CASSSSANSPLHF
v_gene: TRBV27
j_gene: TRBJ1-6
abundance: .
d_gene: .
len: 13

CDR3nt: TGTGCCAGCTCACCTCCAAGCCTGCAGGGTTTGAACTTC
CDR3aa: CASSPPSLQGLNF
v_gene: TRBV18
j_gene: TRBJ2-7
abundance: .
d_gene: .
len: 13

CDR3nt: TGTGCCAGCAGTCGTACAGGGGCCACTGAAGCTTTCTTT
CDR3aa: CASSRTGATEAFF
v_gene: TRBV6-1
j_gene: TRBJ1-1
abundance: .
d_gene: TRBD1
len: 13

CDR3nt: TGTGCCAGCAAGGGCACTGCTAATGAAAAACTGTTTTTT
CDR3aa: CASKGTANEKLFF
v_gene: TRBV2
j_gene: TRBJ1-4
abundance: .
d_gene: .
len: 13

CDR3nt: TGTGCCAGCACAAGACAGGGGGTAAGAACTGAAGCTTTCTTT
CDR3aa: CASTRQGVRTEAFF
v_gene: TRBV6-1
j_gene: TRBJ1-1
abundance: .
d_gene: TRBD1
len: 14

CDR3nt: TGTGCCAGCCACAGGGAACCCAATCAGCCCCAGCATTTT
CDR3aa: CASHREPNQPQHF
v_gene: TRBV6-6
j_gene: TRBJ1-5
abundance: .
d_gene: .
len: 13

CDR3nt: TGTGCCAGCTCACCAACGTCCCGGAACACTGAAGCTTTCTTT
CDR3aa: CASSPTSRNTEAFF
v_gene: TRBV18
j_gene: TRBJ1-1
abundance: .
d_gene: .
len: 14

CDR3nt: TGTGCCAGCAGTTACTCGAGGCAGGCGAACACTGAAGCTTTCTTT
CDR3aa: CASSYSRQANTEAFF
v_gene: TRBV6-5
j_gene: TRBJ1-1
abundance: .
d_gene: .
len: 15

CDR3nt: TGTGCCAGCAGCTTTACCGGGGTTGGTGGAAACACCATATATTTT
CDR3aa: CASSFTGVGGNTIYF
v_gene: TRBV7-9
j_gene: TRBJ1-3
abundance: .
d_gene: .
len: 15

CDR3nt: TGTGCCAGCAGTGCCCGGGACGGAAAAGCTTTCTTT
CDR3aa: CASSARDGKAFF
v_gene: TRBV6-1
j_gene: TRBJ1-1
abundance: .
d_gene: .
len: 12

CDR3nt: TGTGCCAGCAGCCAAGAGGCTAACAGGGCAATACATTTT
CDR3aa: CASSQEANRAIHF
v_gene: TRBV14
j_gene: TRBJ2-3
abundance: .
d_gene: .
len: 13

CDR3nt: TGTGCCAGCAGCCGAAACAGGGGGGACTATGGCTACACCTTC
CDR3aa: CASSRNRGDYGYTF
v_gene: TRBV14
j_gene: TRBJ1-2
abundance: few
d_gene: TRBD1
len: 14

CDR3nt: TGTGCCAGCAGCTTAGGACAGGGGGCGTCGGGCAATCAGCCCCAGCATTTT
CDR3aa: CASSLGQGASGNQPQHF
v_gene: TRBV7-9
j_gene: TRBJ1-5
abundance: few
d_gene: TRBD1
len: 17

CDR3nt: TGTGCCAGCTCACCACCGGAGGGGGGGCAGTACTTC
CDR3aa: CASSPPEGGQYF
v_gene: TRBV18
j_gene: TRBJ2-5
abundance: .
d_gene: .
len: 12

CDR3nt: TGTGCCAGTTCTCAGGCGTTCTCTGGAAACACCATATATTTT
CDR3aa: CASSQAFSGNTIYF
v_gene: TRBV18
j_gene: TRBJ1-3
abundance: .
d_gene: .
len: 14

CDR3nt: TGCGCCACCCGGGACAGGGGTACCTACGAGCAGTACTTC
CDR3aa: CATRDRGTYEQYF
v_gene: TRBV10-2
j_gene: TRBJ2-7
abundance: .
d_gene: TRBD1
len: 13

CDR3nt: TGCGCCAGCAGCCAGGGCCCGGGACTAGCGGGGGGGCCAGAGACCCAGTACTTC
CDR3aa: CASSQGPGLAGGPETQYF
v_gene: TRBV4-1
j_gene: TRBJ2-5
abundance: .
d_gene: TRBD2
len: 18

CDR3nt: TGTGCCAGCGGACCGGGACTAGCGGGGGGGCTCGTCCTCAATGAGCAGTTCTTC
CDR3aa: CASGPGLAGGLVLNEQFF
v_gene: TRBV19
j_gene: TRBJ2-1
abundance: .
d_gene: TRBD2
len: 18

CDR3nt: TGTGCCAGCAGCGCGGCCGGGACAGGGGGCACTGAAGCTTTCTTT
CDR3aa: CASSAAGTGGTEAFF
v_gene: TRBV11-2
j_gene: TRBJ1-1
abundance: .
d_gene: TRBD1
len: 15

CDR3nt: TGTGCCAGCAGTGTTACAAGGGCCGGAGAGACCCAGTACTTC
CDR3aa: CASSVTRAGETQYF
v_gene: TRBV27
j_gene: TRBJ2-5
abundance: few
d_gene: .
len: 14

CDR3nt: TGTGCCAGCAGAGATCAAGAGGGTGACTATGGCTACACCTTC
CDR3aa: CASRDQEGDYGYTF
v_gene: TRBV5-8
j_gene: TRBJ1-2
abundance: .
d_gene: .
len: 14

CDR3nt: TGTGCCAGCAGTTTAGGACTAGCGGGGGGCACAGATACGCAGTATTTT
CDR3aa: CASSLGLAGGTDTQYF
v_gene: TRBV6-6
j_gene: TRBJ2-3
abundance: few
d_gene: TRBD2
len: 16

CDR3nt: TGTGCCAGCCCTAGGCCGGGCCTGAACACTGAAGCTTTCTTT
CDR3aa: CASPRPGLNTEAFF
v_gene: TRBV2
j_gene: TRBJ1-1
abundance: .
d_gene: .
len: 14

CDR3nt: TGTGCCAGCTCAGCTACAGGGGATCTTTCACCCCTCCACTTT
CDR3aa: CASSATGDLSPLHF
v_gene: TRBV18
j_gene: TRBJ1-6
abundance: .
d_gene: TRBD1
len: 14

CDR3nt: TGCGCCAGCAGTGGCTCCCGGTCGGGGGGCAATGAGCAGTTCTTC
CDR3aa: CASSGSRSGGNEQFF
v_gene: TRBV23-1
j_gene: TRBJ2-1
abundance: .
d_gene: TRBD2
len: 15